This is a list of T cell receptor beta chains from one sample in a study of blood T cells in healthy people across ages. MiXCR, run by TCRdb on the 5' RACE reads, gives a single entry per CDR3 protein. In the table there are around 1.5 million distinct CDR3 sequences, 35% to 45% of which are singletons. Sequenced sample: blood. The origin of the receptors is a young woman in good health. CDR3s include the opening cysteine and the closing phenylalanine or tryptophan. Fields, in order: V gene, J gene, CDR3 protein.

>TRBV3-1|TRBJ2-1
CAGSQETSGGPYNEQFF
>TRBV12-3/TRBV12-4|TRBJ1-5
CASSWRNQPQHF
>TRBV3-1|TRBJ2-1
CASSHQPSYNEQFF
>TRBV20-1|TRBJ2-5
CSARDGGLAYQETQYF
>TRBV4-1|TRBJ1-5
CASSPVTGGVLSVNQPQHF
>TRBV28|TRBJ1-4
CASSMGGADNEKLFF
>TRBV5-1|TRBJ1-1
CASRATQGRTNTEAFF
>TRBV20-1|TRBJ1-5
CSASNRPMGNQPQHF
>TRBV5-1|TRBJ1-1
CASSFSQEGSTEAFF
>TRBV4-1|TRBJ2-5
CASSQQREGLPSETQYF
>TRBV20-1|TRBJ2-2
CSARGTSQATGELFF
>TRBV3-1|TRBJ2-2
CASSLIELFF
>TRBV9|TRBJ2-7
CASGSLPYEQYF
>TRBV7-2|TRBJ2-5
CASSSPGLRETQYF
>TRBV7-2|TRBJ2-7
CASSVSGPLPYEQYF
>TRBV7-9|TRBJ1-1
CASSLGGGQVPTEAFF
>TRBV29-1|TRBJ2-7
CSVAHGSQNYEQYF
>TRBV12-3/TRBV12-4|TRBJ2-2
CASSLSRDRQRAGELFF
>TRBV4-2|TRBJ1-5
CASSQDPGVGQPQHF
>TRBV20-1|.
CSAAQASSLYEQYF
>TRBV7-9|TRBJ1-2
CASSSRGEGYTF
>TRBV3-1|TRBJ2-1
CASTRSRYNEQFF
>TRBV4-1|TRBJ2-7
CASSQGKMGGTRPYEQYF
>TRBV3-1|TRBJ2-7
CASSQAPGSLYEQYF
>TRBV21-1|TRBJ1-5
CASSKVGQGGPQPQHF
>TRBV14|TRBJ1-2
CASSRMQGSGYTF
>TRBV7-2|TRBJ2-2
CASSLNWDTGELFF
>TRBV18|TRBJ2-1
CASSRGYDEQFF
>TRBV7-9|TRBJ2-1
CASSRGGAGNEQFF
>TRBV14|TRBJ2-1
CASSQDGGTGKYEQFF
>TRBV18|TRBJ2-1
CASSGQFNEQFF
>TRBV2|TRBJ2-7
CASQPGQGAYEQYF
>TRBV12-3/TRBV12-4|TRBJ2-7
CASSLFNRQGHYEQYF
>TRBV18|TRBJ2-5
CASSPSRDQETQYF
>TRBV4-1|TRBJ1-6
CASSHGRFRTVYYSPLHF
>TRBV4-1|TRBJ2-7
CASSQVDREMYF
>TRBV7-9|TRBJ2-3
CASSSPGVADTQYF
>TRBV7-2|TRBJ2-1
CASSIQGHNEQFF
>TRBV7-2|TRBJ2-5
CASSYGAGGPETQYF
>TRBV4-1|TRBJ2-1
CAGSQDWGVMSSYNEQFF
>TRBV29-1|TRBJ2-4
CSVATWEVAVKNIQYF
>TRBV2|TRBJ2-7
CASSVNELAAYEQYF
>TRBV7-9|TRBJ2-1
CASSLDLEYYNEQFF
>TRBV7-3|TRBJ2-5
CASSRSGLQETQYF
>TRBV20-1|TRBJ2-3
CSAWGPTGTGSMNTQYF
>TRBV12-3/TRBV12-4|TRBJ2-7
CASSSTPRTANEQYF
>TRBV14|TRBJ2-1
CASSPGLNQFF
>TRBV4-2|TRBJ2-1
CASSQAQYNEQFF
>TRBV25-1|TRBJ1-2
CASSDTGTGSSYGYTF
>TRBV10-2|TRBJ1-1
CASSDPMEGAEAFF
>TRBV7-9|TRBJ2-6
CASDGRSGANVLTF
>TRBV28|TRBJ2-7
CASSQTSGATYEQYF
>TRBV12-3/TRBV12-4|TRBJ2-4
CASSFGLVGQNIQYF
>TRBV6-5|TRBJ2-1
CATLVGTQTFF
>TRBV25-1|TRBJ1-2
CASSEMGTGGYTF